Below, 5 T cell receptor beta chains from the same sample are listed, as sequenced in a study of T cell responses to AZD1222 COVID-19 vaccine. Libraries were prepared by immunoSEQ multiplex PCR; TCRdb keeps only in-frame clonotypes and omits some of them. The repertoire includes around 78,000 clones, 90% of them detected once, and more than 2.5% sits in the top ten. This material consisted of peripheral blood, taken 28 days after the second AZD1222 dose. The source is an adult who received the AZD1222 COVID-19 vaccine.

The V gene is TRBV2, the J gene TRBJ2-1; 7 bases line up with TRBD2. The junction had 6 bases not matched to a gene; V was cut back by 6 bases and J by 7 bases. This CDR3 contains 13 residues. Germline V gene sequence: CDR1 SNHLY, CDR2 FYNNEI. In DNA form, the CDR3 reads TGTGCCAGCAGGAGCGGGGCTGGTAATGAGCAGTTCTTC. This encodes CASRSGAGNEQFF.

The rearrangement uses TRBV7-9 and TRBJ1-2, with D hard to call. The CDR3 runs 14 residues. Trimming took 1 base from V and 3 from J, leaving 9 bases between them. Per the germline V gene, CDR1 is SEHNR and CDR2 is FQNEAQ (reference sequence). CDR3: CASSLGVVDYGYTF. The DNA for the CDR3 is TGTGCCAGCAGCTTAGGGGTCGTTGACTATGGCTACACCTTC.

V gene TRBV4-3 combines with J gene TRBJ1-4; D gene ambiguous. The CDR3 is 15 amino acids. The germline V gene encodes CDR1 LGHNA and CDR2 YSLEER. The V gene lost 1 base and the J gene lost 8 bases, with 14 bases spanning the gap. Written as DNA, the CDR3 is TGCGCCAGCAGCCAAGGATCACAGTTGGAGGAAAAACTGTTTTTT. Protein product: CASSQGSQLEEKLFF.

DNA for the CDR3: TGTGCCAGCACCCCTTGGACAGCTAGCAATCAGCCCCAGCATTTT. Translation gives CASTPWTASNQPQHF. J is TRBJ1-5 and V is TRBV2; weak D call: TRBD1 (6 bases). Germline V gene data show CDR1 as SNHLY and CDR2 as FYNNEI. V lost 7 bases and J 0 bases, leaving 13 bases between the germline ends. The CDR3 is 15 residues long. Full variable domain (remainder filled in from reference TRBV2 and TRBJ1-5): EPEVTQTPSHQVTQMGQEVILRCVPISNHLYFYWYRQILGQKVEFLVSFYNNEISEKSEIFDDQFSVERPDGSNFTLKIRSTKLEDSAMYFCASTPWTASNQPQHFGDGTRLSIL.

A few counts support this clone. The CDR3 coding sequence is TGTGCCAGCAGTTTAACGACAGGGCTAGCTGAAAAACTGTTTTTT. Translation gives CASSLTTGLAEKLFF. The chain combines TRBV6-5 with TRBJ1-4, with 7 bases fitting TRBD1. Germline trimming cut 4 bases from V and 7 bases from J; bases unmatched to any gene: 9. CDR3 length: 15 residues. CDR1 and CDR2 (germline): MNHEY, SVGAGI.